This T cell receptor beta chain is drawn from a study of neurological immune-mediated disorders. This clonotype occurred many times. The method for making cDNA was 5'RACE, and it used 10-nucleotide random UMIs. TCRdb passed the 5' RACE reads through MiXCR, listing each CDR3 protein once. Here the sample spans about 59,000 distinct CDR3 sequences, nearly 25% being singletons. This CDR3 comprises 17 residues. Germline CDR1 is SGHTA and CDR2 is FQGNSA. The V end lost 1 base, the J end lost 4 bases, and 19 bases lay between the germline ends. Time point: technical triplicate 2. The V gene is TRBV7-2, the J gene TRBJ2-5; D gene unclear. The source is a man aged 60 to 75 with HTLV-1-associated myelopathy (HAM/TSP). The sample consisted of PBMCs. The CDR3 protein is CASSLVSFSTAGETQYF. The CDR3 bases are TGTGCCAGCAGCTTAGTTTCTTTTAGCACTGCCGGAGAGACCCAGTACTTC.